This record covers a single TCR beta chain. This record belongs to a study of blood T cell repertoires in COVID-19. The junction had 7 bases not matched to a gene; V was cut back by 5 bases and J by 3 bases. This CDR3 is 15 amino acids long. Germline CDR1 SGHTA, CDR2 FQGNSA. Sequencing was performed with immunoSEQ multiplex PCR; in TCRdb, only in-frame clones are kept and a portion is missing. The table lists over 90,000 clones, over 70% of them singletons, with 4% to 5.5% in the top ten. J is TRBJ2-3 and V is TRBV7-2; TRBD2 agrees at 8 bases. Sequenced sample: peripheral blood. This receptor was taken from a man aged 55 to 70 with acute or convalescent COVID-19. The CDR3 nucleotides read TGTGCCAGCAGCGTCGCCGAGCGGGAGACAGATACGCAGTATTTT. Translating gives CASSVAERETDTQYF.